The 19 T cell receptor beta chains given below trace back to one sample, sequenced in a study of blood T cell repertoires in COVID-19. TCRdb's table, derived via immunoSEQ multiplex PCR, lists solely in-frame clones and lacks some. The table records some 350,000 clones, around 87% of them present only once. The sequencing input was PBMCs or T cells enriched from blood (not recorded which). All receptors come from a man between 18 and 35 years old who had recovered from COVID-19.

The rearrangement joins TRBV5-1 to TRBJ2-7; 7 positions match TRBD1. This CDR3 spans 14 amino acids. The V gene's germline CDR1 is SGHRS and CDR2 YFSETQ. Unmatched junction bases numbered 9, after V lost 7 bases and J lost 2 bases. DNA for the CDR3: TGCGCCAGCTCCGGAGGCGACAGGGCCTACGAGCAGTACTTC. Translation: CASSGGDRAYEQYF.

V usage is TRBV5-8 and J usage is TRBJ2-2; weak D call: TRBD2 (6 bases). This CDR3 has 16 residues. Per germline, CDR1 SGHTS and CDR2 YDEGEE. Deletions cut 2 bases from V and 3 bases from J, with 14 bases between. CDR3: CASSFRGNRDTGELFF. CDR3 DNA: TGTGCCAGCAGCTTTCGGGGGAATAGGGACACCGGGGAGCTGTTTTTT.

The chain has TRBV7-3 and TRBJ2-3; 8 nucleotides align to TRBD1. The CDR3 totals 15 residues. With V trimmed by 8 bases and J by 0 bases, 7 bases remained unmatched. The germline V gene encodes CDR1 SGHTA and CDR2 FQGTGA. The CDR3 loop reads CASGFTGGSTDTQYF. Written as DNA, the CDR3 is TGTGCCAGCGGATTTACAGGGGGGAGCACAGATACGCAGTATTTT.

CDR3 sequence: CSVGRGVEAFF. CDR3 coding DNA: TGCAGCGTTGGACGGGGGGTTGAAGCTTTCTTT. The rearrangement links TRBV29-1 to TRBJ1-1, with D possibly TRBD1 on 5 matching bases. V was cut by 4 bases and J by 7 bases, with 10 bases left in between. Germline V gene sequence: CDR1 SQVTM, CDR2 ANQGSEA. This CDR3 has 11 residues.

This clone was observed a handful of times. The sample carries other DNA sequences with the same CDR3. The V call is TRBV12-3 or TRBV12-4, the J call TRBJ2-3; D is uncertain. The V end was cut by 2 bases, the J end by 5 bases, with 5 bases between. The CDR3 covers 12 residues. CDR3 in amino acids: CASSLTRDTQYF. The CDR3 bases are TGTGCCAGCAGTTTAACGAGAGATACGCAGTATTTT.

CDR3 residues: CASSLTNSNSPLHF. CDR3 in DNA: TGTGCCAGCAGTTTGACAAATAGTAATTCACCCCTCCACTTT. The chain links TRBV27 to TRBJ1-6, with unresolved D. The CDR3 is made up of 14 amino acids. Trimming pared 3 bases from V and 6 bases from J, leaving 9 bases between. Looked up from germline, CDR1 is MNHEY and CDR2 is SMNVEV (reference sequence).

As regards this clone: The germline gene is not matched at one end of the junction; a read error may be the cause. This chain connects TRBV4-2 to TRBJ2-3, with unresolved D. Germline V gives CDR1 LGHNA, CDR2 YNFKEQ. The CDR3 has 15 amino acids. The DNA for the CDR3 is TGTGCCAGCAGCCAAGCCCCCCCCCGCACAGTTACGCAGTATTTT. Its protein product is CASSQAPPRTVTQYF.

CDR3 bases: TGTGCCAGCAGTCTCCTGGACAGACACGAGCAGTACTTC. Its translation is CASSLLDRHEQYF. The rearrangement links TRBV2 to TRBJ2-7, with TRBD1 as a possible D gene (6 bases). V was cut by 5 bases and J by 5 bases, with 13 bases left in between. This CDR3 contains 13 residues. In germline, CDR1 is SNHLY, CDR2 FYNNEI.

This clone has just a few counts. This chain joins TRBV2 and TRBJ2-2, with D possibly TRBD2 on 6 matching bases. CDR1 and CDR2 (germline): SNHLY, FYNNEI. The CDR3 has 15 amino acids. Trimming shortened V by 6 bases and J by 4 bases, and 15 bases separated the two germline ends. CDR3 sequence: CASRGLKFITGELFF. Here the CDR3 DNA reads TGTGCCAGCAGGGGACTTAAATTTATCACCGGGGAGCTGTTTTTT.

The genes are TRBV7-9 and TRBJ2-1; weak D call: TRBD2 (6 bases). Germline lookup yields CDR1 SEHNR and CDR2 FQNEAQ (reference sequence). The CDR3 extends over 17 amino acids. V was shortened by 2 bases and J by 5 bases, with 19 bases between the two germline ends. The DNA of the CDR3 is TGTGCCAGCAGCTTAAGGGGCGCACCGGGACTTCACAATGAGCAGTTCTTC. Its protein is CASSLRGAPGLHNEQFF.

This clone appeared a single time. The gene calls are TRBV14 and TRBJ1-4; 7 bases agree with TRBD1. With 4 bases clipped from V and 5 bases from J, the junction kept 10 bases outside the gene matches. The germline CDR1 and CDR2 sequences are SGHDN and FVKESK. The CDR3 sequence is 16 residues long. CDR3 in amino acids: CASSRTGIPGNEKLFF. As DNA, the CDR3 is TGTGCCAGCAGCCGGACAGGCATTCCGGGAAATGAAAAACTGTTTTTT.

This clone was recorded a few times. The CDR3 loop reads CASSQSVTTNEKLFF. In DNA form, the CDR3 reads TGTGCCAGCTCACAATCGGTCACAACTAATGAAAAACTGTTTTTT. The V and J genes are TRBV18 and TRBJ1-4; the D is unclear. This CDR3 has 15 amino acids. The germline V gene encodes CDR1 KGHSH and CDR2 LQKENI. Trimming pared 4 bases from V and 0 bases from J, leaving 9 bases between.

This clone occurred once. The CDR3 DNA follows: TGTGCCAGCAGTTTAGGACAGGGGTACAATTCACCCCTCCACTTT. Translation gives CASSLGQGYNSPLHF. The V call is TRBV27, the J call TRBJ1-6; 9 bases map to TRBD1. The CDR3 sequence is 15 residues long. Germline values: CDR1 MNHEY, CDR2 SMNVEV (reference sequence). J was trimmed by 7 bases and V by 2 bases; bases with no gene match: 3.

This clone was detected only a few times. The rearrangement joins TRBV2 to TRBJ1-2; 8 positions match TRBD1. CDR3 length equals 15 residues. From germline, CDR1 is SNHLY and CDR2 FYNNEI. Trimming cost V 1 base and J 5 bases; bases outside gene matches: 6. This CDR3 is CASSEEGGTGYGYTF. The CDR3 region has the DNA TGTGCCAGCAGTGAAGAGGGCGGGACAGGATATGGCTACACCTTC.

This clone was found once. J is TRBJ2-2 and V is TRBV6-4; D is possibly TRBD1 (6 bases). The CDR3 sequence is 13 residues long. Germline CDR1 reads MRHNA; CDR2 reads SNTAGT. V dropped 2 bases and J dropped 7 bases, with 8 bases sitting between them. The CDR3 spells CASSDLRGGELFF. CDR3 coding DNA: TGTGCCAGCAGTGACCTCAGGGGCGGGGAGCTGTTTTTT.

The V gene is TRBV19, the J gene TRBJ1-2; D is ambiguous. This CDR3 contains 16 residues. From germline, CDR1 is LNHDA and CDR2 SQIVND (reference sequence). Trimming took 2 bases from V and 2 from J, leaving 15 bases between them. The CDR3 region has the DNA TGTGCCAGTAGTATAAATTCCCTCCGGAGCAACTATGGCTACACCTTC. Encoded protein: CASSINSLRSNYGYTF.

This chain joins TRBV7-9 and TRBJ2-1; TRBD2 agrees at 9 bases. Trimming cost V 6 bases and J 10 bases; bases outside gene matches: 10. This CDR3 is built from 14 residues. CDR1 and CDR2 from the germline V gene are SEHNR and FQNEAQ (reference sequence). The CDR3 DNA reads as TGTGCCAGCAGTAGCGGGGGACCCAATGGGGAGCAGTTCTTC. Translating gives CASSSGGPNGEQFF. The entire variable domain, with the rest obtained from reference TRBV7-9 and TRBJ2-1, is as follows: DTGVSQNPRHKITKRGQNVTFRCDPISEHNRLYWYRQTLGQGPEFLTYFQNEAQLEKSRLLSDRFSAERPKGSFSTLEIQRTEQGDSAMYLCASSSGGPNGEQFFGPGTRLTVL.

The chain joins TRBV2 to TRBJ1-5; D call uncertain. Trimming removed 1 base at V and 9 bases at J, with 13 bases between. From germline, CDR1 is SNHLY and CDR2 FYNNEI. This CDR3 comprises 14 residues. Here the CDR3 DNA reads TGTGCCAGCAGTGAAGGAGGCAGGAGCGGGCCCCAGCATTTT. Protein sequence: CASSEGGRSGPQHF. Based on the CDR3 plus reference TRBV2 and TRBJ1-5, the full variable domain is EPEVTQTPSHQVTQMGQEVILRCVPISNHLYFYWYRQILGQKVEFLVSFYNNEISEKSEIFDDQFSVERPDGSNFTLKIRSTKLEDSAMYFCASSEGGRSGPQHFGDGTRLSIL.

The chain couples TRBV7-3 to TRBJ2-2, with 11 bases lining up with TRBD2. Germline trimming cut 1 base from V and 3 bases from J; bases unmatched to any gene: 10. This CDR3 is 19 amino acids long. Germline CDR1 is SGHTA and CDR2 is FQGTGA. The CDR3 region is CASSLKGLAGGGYTGELFF. The DNA for the CDR3 is TGTGCCAGCAGCTTAAAGGGGCTAGCGGGAGGAGGTTACACCGGGGAGCTGTTTTTT.